These T cell receptor beta chains were read from a single sample in a study of vaccination effects on CD4 cells after COVID-19. Their target antigens are unknown. Method: immunoSEQ multiplex PCR; TCRdb's copy keeps in-frame clones and lacks some. The table lists approximately 47,000 clones, about 76% of them singletons. The sample in question was CD4+ T cells from PBMCs cultured without peptide, obtained before COVID-19 vaccination. The receptors shown here come from a human donor who had a prior SARS-CoV-2 infection. Both conserved end residues are part of each CDR3. A D gene is named only where the DNA matches it firmly. The size of a clone is reported for some rows only, either as once, few or many, or as a class for expanded clones.

DNA | CDR3 | size | J | D | V
TGTGCCAGCAGTTACACTACAGGGGGTGAGACCCAGTACTTC | CASSYTTGGETQYF | NA | TRBJ2-5 | TRBD1 | TRBV6-2/TRBV6-3
TGCGCCAGCAGTGAGGGACAGGGGGCTTACTCACCCCTCCACTTT | CASSEGQGAYSPLHF | few | TRBJ1-6 | TRBD1 | TRBV5-1
TGTGCCAGCAGTCTACCATGGGAGACCCAGTACTTC | CASSLPWETQYF | NA | TRBJ2-5 | NA | TRBV2
TGTGCCAGCAGCCTAGATAGGAGGGACGGTTGGGATGAGCAGTTCTTC | CASSLDRRDGWDEQFF | NA | TRBJ2-1 | NA | TRBV9
TGTGCCAGCAGCTTGGGATCCAGGGTGGGTGAGCAGTTCTTC | CASSLGSRVGEQFF | NA | TRBJ2-1 | NA | TRBV5-5
TGTGCCAGCAGCCGACTAGCGGGATACAATGAGCAGTTCTTC | CASSRLAGYNEQFF | NA | TRBJ2-1 | TRBD2 | TRBV2
TGTGCCAGCAGCCCTGACAGGGGGCTCGATGGCTACACCTTC | CASSPDRGLDGYTF | NA | TRBJ1-2 | TRBD1 | TRBV7-3
TGTGCCAGCAGAACTGGGGCTCTACTCACAGATACGCAGTATTTT | CASRTGALLTDTQYF | NA | TRBJ2-3 | NA | TRBV19
TGTGCCAGCAGTCTCAACCGACAGGCGGCAGGGAGTAGCAATCAGCCCCAGCATTTT | CASSLNRQAAGSSNQPQHF | NA | TRBJ1-5 | NA | TRBV6-6
TGTGCCAGCAGTGAATTACTAGCGGGAGAGGAGACCCAGTACTTC | CASSELLAGEETQYF | once | TRBJ2-5 | TRBD2 | TRBV2
TGTGCCAGTAGTCGAAGGGACAGGGAATACGAGCAGTACTTC | CASSRRDREYEQYF | NA | TRBJ2-7 | TRBD1 | TRBV19
TGTGCCAGCAGCTTTGGAGCGGACAGCACAGATACGCAGTATTTT | CASSFGADSTDTQYF | NA | TRBJ2-3 | NA | TRBV7-9
TGTGCCAGCAGTCAGGGGGCTGTCGATGAGCAGTTCTTC | CASSQGAVDEQFF | NA | TRBJ2-1 | TRBD1 | TRBV7-6
TGTGCCAGCAGTTACCTCTCGGGCAGCCAAGAGACCCAGTACTTC | CASSYLSGSQETQYF | NA | TRBJ2-5 | NA | TRBV6-6
TGTGCCAGCAGCTCAGTAGCCCTCGGAAACACCATATATTTT | CASSSVALGNTIYF | NA | TRBJ1-3 | NA | TRBV7-8
TGCAGCGTTGCCGGGACAGGGGGTGAAAAACTGTTTTTT | CSVAGTGGEKLFF | NA | TRBJ1-4 | TRBD1 | TRBV29-1
TGTGCCAGCCGTCGGGAACACTCCCTGGGTGAGCAGTTCTTC | CASRREHSLGEQFF | few | TRBJ2-1 | NA | TRBV6-4
TGTGCCAGCAGCTTGGGACTAGCCCGCGTGTACACCGGGGAGCTGTTTTTT | CASSLGLARVYTGELFF | NA | TRBJ2-2 | TRBD2 | TRBV5-4
TGTGCCAGCAGTCGACTTGGCGAGCAGTACTTC | CASSRLGEQYF | NA | TRBJ2-7 | NA | TRBV28
TGCGCCAGCAAATTATACGTCCAGGATAATTCACCCCTCCACTTT | CASKLYVQDNSPLHF | few | TRBJ1-6 | NA | TRBV5-1
TGCGCCAGCGGAGGGGGGCTTGGTTGGGGAACTAGCACAGATACGCAGTATTTT | CASGGGLGWGTSTDTQYF | once | TRBJ2-3 | NA | TRBV10-2
TGTGCCAGCAGCCAACAGGGAGCGGGAGGGCCCTACGAGCAGTACTTC | CASSQQGAGGPYEQYF | few | TRBJ2-7 | TRBD2 | TRBV3-1/TRBV3-2
TGTGCCAGTAGTATAGGGTGGACAGACGACACTGAAGCTTTCTTT | CASSIGWTDDTEAFF | few | TRBJ1-1 | NA | TRBV19
TGTGCCAGCAGCGTAGCTGACACAGATACGCAGTATTTT | CASSVADTDTQYF | NA | TRBJ2-3 | NA | TRBV9
TGTGCCAGCAGCGGATTATTTACAGGACCTTATGGCTACACCTTC | CASSGLFTGPYGYTF | NA | TRBJ1-2 | NA | TRBV3-1/TRBV3-2
TGTGCCAGCAGCCTCGAAGGTGACACTGAAGCTTTCTTT | CASSLEGDTEAFF | NA | TRBJ1-1 | NA | TRBV3-1/TRBV3-2
TGTGCCATCAGTGTGCGGGGGGCCAATGAGCAGTTCTTC | CAISVRGANEQFF | NA | TRBJ2-1 | TRBD2 | TRBV10-3
TGTGCCAGCAGCTTACCTAGCGGGGGGGCGTACGAGCAGTACTTC | CASSLPSGGAYEQYF | few | TRBJ2-7 | TRBD2 | TRBV7-9
TGTGCCAGCAGTTACTCGACCAGGGAGGATACGCAGTATTTT | CASSYSTREDTQYF | NA | TRBJ2-3 | NA | TRBV6-2/TRBV6-3
TGTGCCAGCAGCTTAGAGGGATTGAACACTGAAGCTTTCTTT | CASSLEGLNTEAFF | NA | TRBJ1-1 | NA | TRBV7-3
TGTGCCAGCAGCCGAAGCCTTGGGGCTAACTATGGCTACACCTTC | CASSRSLGANYGYTF | NA | TRBJ1-2 | NA | TRBV6-2/TRBV6-3
TGCAGTGCTAGTGACTCGGACAATGAGCAGTTCTTC | CSASDSDNEQFF | NA | TRBJ2-1 | NA | TRBV20-1
TGTGCCAGCAGCCAACGATTAGCGGGGGTAAAAGAGGGGGAGACCCAGTACTTC | CASSQRLAGVKEGETQYF | NA | TRBJ2-5 | TRBD2 | TRBV3-1/TRBV3-2
TGTGCCAGCAGTAAGAGGACCGTCGATGAGCAGTTCTTC | CASSKRTVDEQFF | NA | TRBJ2-1 | NA | TRBV12-3/TRBV12-4
TGTGCCAGCAGCCAAGGGGGGACAGGGGACACTGAAGCTTTCTTT | CASSQGGTGDTEAFF | NA | TRBJ1-1 | TRBD1 | TRBV4-2
TGTGCCAGCAGCCAAGATGCCGCGACAGCCTCCAGCACTGAAGCTTTCTTT | CASSQDAATASSTEAFF | NA | TRBJ1-1 | NA | TRBV14
TGCGCCAGCAGTCCACAGGGGGCAGAGGGTGAAGCTTTCTTT | CASSPQGAEGEAFF | few | TRBJ1-1 | TRBD1 | TRBV5-1
TGTGCCAGCAGCACCACAGTACCACCCCTCCACTTT | CASSTTVPPLHF | NA | TRBJ1-6 | NA | TRBV7-9
TGTGCCAGCAGCGTGGACAGGGGTGAGACCCAGTACTTC | CASSVDRGETQYF | few | TRBJ2-5 | TRBD1 | TRBV5-8
TGTGCCAGCAGCAATACCGGGACTAGCGGATACAATGAGCAGTTCTTC | CASSNTGTSGYNEQFF | few | TRBJ2-1 | TRBD2 | TRBV5-4
TGTGCCAGCAGTTTCGAGCGGGGGCATTGGGAGCAGTACTTC | CASSFERGHWEQYF | NA | TRBJ2-7 | TRBD2 | TRBV27
TGTGCCAGCAGCCCGCTTGGGAGTCGGACCCCCCTCCACGAGCAGTACTTC | CASSPLGSRTPLHEQYF | NA | TRBJ2-7 | NA | TRBV7-9
TGTGCCAGCAGCCGTCGGGACCGACAAAATGGCTACACCTTC | CASSRRDRQNGYTF | NA | TRBJ1-2 | NA | TRBV7-8
TGTGCCAGCAGCGTAGTCGCGGCGCCCACTGAAGCTTTCTTT | CASSVVAAPTEAFF | NA | TRBJ1-1 | NA | TRBV9
TGTGCCAGCAGTTTAAGCGGGAGGGCCACAGATACGCAGTATTTT | CASSLSGRATDTQYF | NA | TRBJ2-3 | TRBD2 | TRBV28
TGTGCCAGCAGCCGAGAGACTAGCACAGATACGCAGTATTTT | CASSRETSTDTQYF | once | TRBJ2-3 | NA | TRBV7-8
TGTGCCAGCCACAGGGGTAACACTGAAGCTTTCTTT | CASHRGNTEAFF | NA | TRBJ1-1 | TRBD1 | TRBV6-5
TGTGCCAGCAGCGTAGGGGTGGAGGGTTTGGGCTACACCTTC | CASSVGVEGLGYTF | NA | TRBJ1-2 | NA | TRBV9
TGTGCCAGCAGCTTATGGACCTCAAGTTCGGCCGGGGAGCTGTTTTTT | CASSLWTSSSAGELFF | NA | TRBJ2-2 | NA | TRBV11-3
TGTGCCAGCAGCGGTATCGGGACTAGCGGGACCCGCTCCTACAATGAGCAGTTCTTC | CASSGIGTSGTRSYNEQFF | few | TRBJ2-1 | TRBD2 | TRBV9
TGTGCCAGCTCTTTGGGGAGGGGTCAGCCCCAGCATTTT | CASSLGRGQPQHF | NA | TRBJ1-5 | NA | TRBV6-4
TGTGCCAGCAGCTCCTCTAGTGCGGCTGAGCAGTTCTTC | CASSSSSAAEQFF | once | TRBJ2-1 | NA | TRBV7-9
TGTGCCACCAGCAGAGATCTATTGGCAGCCAAAAACATTCAGTACTTC | CATSRDLLAAKNIQYF | NA | TRBJ2-4 | NA | TRBV15